This entry lists 22 T cell receptor beta chains sequenced from one sample in a study of immune evolution from preneoplasia to lung adenocarcinoma. Profiling relied on immunoSEQ multiplex PCR, and the TCRdb table lists in-frame clones only, not all of them. The sample gives more than 8,000 clones, 80% of which show up once; 4.9% is in the top ten. Material for sequencing was FFPE minimally invasive lung adenocarcinoma tissue. The receptors here all came from a person between 65 and 79 years old with lung adenocarcinoma. Some clones in this sample may be carry-over from other donors' samples.

The CDR3 DNA is TGCGCCAGCAGCTTGGGCTCGGGGGACCCGCAAGAGACCCAGTACTTC. Residues: CASSLGSGDPQETQYF. The chain has TRBV5-1 and TRBJ2-5; TRBD2 might be the D (6 bases). CDR1 and CDR2 from the germline V gene are SGHRS and YFSETQ. The CDR3 has 16 residues. Trimming removed 0 bases from V and 2 bases from J, with 14 bases in between.

The V gene is TRBV5-1, the J gene TRBJ1-1, with D possibly matching TRBD1 (6 bases). The germline V gene encodes CDR1 SGHRS and CDR2 YFSETQ. This CDR3 comprises 15 residues. V lost 1 base and J lost 1, with 11 bases in between. This CDR3 is CASSLMDSSNTEAFF. CDR3 in DNA: TGCGCCAGCAGCTTGATGGACAGCTCGAACACTGAAGCTTTCTTT.

This clone has only one observation. The chain employs TRBV5-1 and TRBJ1-4; the D gene is possibly TRBD1 (5 bases). Trimming took 6 bases from V and 4 from J, leaving 16 bases between them. This CDR3 has 15 residues. CDR1 and CDR2 (germline): SGHRS, YFSETQ. This chain's CDR3 is CASTASETVNEKLFF. The CDR3 region has the DNA TGCGCCAGCACCGCTTCTGAGACAGTTAATGAAAAACTGTTTTTT. The whole variable domain, filled in from reference TRBV5-1 and TRBJ1-4, reads KAGVTQTPRYLIKTRGQQVTLSCSPISGHRSVSWYQQTPGQGLQFLFEYFSETQRNKGNFPGRFSGRQFSNSRSEMNVSTLELGDSALYLCASTASETVNEKLFFGSGTQLSVL.

A few counts support this clone. The chain has TRBV14 and TRBJ2-5; a possible D gene is TRBD1 (5 bases). The V and J ends lost 1 base and 5 bases respectively, with 14 bases between them. CDR1 and CDR2 from the germline V gene are SGHDN and FVKESK. This CDR3 has 15 residues. DNA of the CDR3: TGTGCCAGCAGCCAAGTTCAGGGTTTGGGGGAGACCCAGTACTTC. Its protein is CASSQVQGLGETQYF.

This chain links TRBV30 with TRBJ1-5; D unresolved. The CDR3 has 13 residues. Looked up from germline, CDR1 is GTSNPN and CDR2 is SVGIG (reference sequence). Trimming removed 2 bases from V and 4 bases from J, with 9 bases in between. CDR3 amino acids: CAWSPRENQPQHF. In DNA form, the CDR3 reads TGTGCCTGGAGTCCCCGGGAAAATCAGCCCCAGCATTTT.

The chain combines TRBV6-5 with TRBJ2-3, with a tentative D call TRBD1 (5 bases). The V end lost 6 bases, the J end lost 0 bases, and 7 bases lay between the germline ends. This CDR3 has 13 amino acids. Looked up from germline, CDR1 is MNHEY and CDR2 is SVGAGI. The CDR3 nucleotides read TGTGCCAGCAGGAGACAGAGCACAGATACGCAGTATTTT. Its translation is CASRRQSTDTQYF.

Only one count was recorded for this clone. J is TRBJ2-1 and V is TRBV11-3, with D possibly being TRBD2 (6 bases). From germline, CDR1 is SGHNT and CDR2 YENEEA. Trimming took 6 bases from V and 6 from J, leaving 15 bases between them. The CDR3 has 14 amino acids. The CDR3 coding sequence is TGTGCCAGCAGTCTTCGACTAGGAGGCAATGAGCAGTTCTTC. It yields the protein CASSLRLGGNEQFF.

The rearrangement links TRBV28 to TRBJ1-2, with D tentatively TRBD1 (5 bases). This CDR3 contains 16 residues. The germline gives CDR1 MDHEN, CDR2 SYDVKM. Trimming stripped 4 bases from V and 8 bases from J, with 23 bases between. CDR3 sequence: CASSSLPMGGGRGYTF. The CDR3 coding sequence is TGTGCCAGCAGTTCTCTTCCAATGGGGGGTGGACGAGGCTACACCTTC.

The CDR3 sequence: CASSSGQNTGELFF. The DNA for the CDR3 is TGTGCCAGCAGTTCGGGACAGAACACCGGGGAGCTGTTTTTT. The V gene is TRBV28, the J gene TRBJ2-2, with D perhaps TRBD1 (6 bases). The germline V gene encodes CDR1 MDHEN and CDR2 SYDVKM. Trimming shortened V by 4 bases and J by 1 base, and 7 bases separated the two germline ends. The CDR3 is 14 residues long.

This clone appeared a few times. The rearrangement uses TRBV7-2 and TRBJ2-3, with a weak D call TRBD1 (6 bases). From germline, CDR1 is SGHTA and CDR2 FQGNSA. The germline V and J ends were trimmed by 5 bases and 0 bases, with 18 bases remaining between them. CDR3 length: 17 amino acids. This chain's CDR3 is CASSLSQGNPSTDTQYF. CDR3 nucleotide sequence: TGTGCCAGCAGCCTATCACAGGGCAATCCTAGCACAGATACGCAGTATTTT.

This clone was counted only a few times. The gene calls are TRBV5-1 and TRBJ1-1, with 8 bases aligning to TRBD1. Germline values: CDR1 SGHRS, CDR2 YFSETQ. The trim removed 2 bases at V and 3 bases at J, leaving 3 bases unmatched. The CDR3 spans 14 residues. The DNA of the CDR3 is TGCGCCAGCAGCTTCAGGGGGCAAGACACTGAAGCTTTCTTT. Amino acid sequence: CASSFRGQDTEAFF.

The chain has TRBV6-4 and TRBJ1-1; D remains unclear. Germline loops: CDR1 MRHNA, CDR2 SNTAGT. This CDR3 contains 13 residues. V was trimmed by 2 bases and J by 2 bases, leaving 6 bases between them. This chain's CDR3 is CASSDGRNTEAFF. Written as DNA, the CDR3 is TGTGCCAGCAGTGACGGCAGAAACACTGAAGCTTTCTTT.

A single count supports this clone. The J gene is TRBJ2-7, the V gene TRBV28; D is unresolved. Per the germline V gene, CDR1 is MDHEN and CDR2 is SYDVKM. There are 12 residues in the CDR3. Trimming shortened V by 6 bases and J by 3 bases, and 9 bases separated the two germline ends. This chain's CDR3 is CASSGSHYEQYF. CDR3 DNA: TGTGCCAGCAGCGGATCCCACTACGAGCAGTACTTC. Full variable domain (remainder filled in from reference TRBV28 and TRBJ2-7): DVKVTQSSRYLVKRTGEKVFLECVQDMDHENMFWYRQDPGLGLRLIYFSYDVKMKEKGDIPEGYSVSREKKERFSLILESASTNQTSMYLCASSGSHYEQYFGPGTRLTVT.

This chain uses TRBV7-2 with TRBJ2-5, with 11 positions matching TRBD2. Germline V CDR1 and CDR2: SGHTA, FQGNSA. This CDR3 is built from 15 residues. The junction had 3 bases not matched to a gene; V was cut back by 1 base and J by 5 bases. The CDR3 protein is CASSLGLAGMETQYF. CDR3 nucleotide sequence: TGTGCCAGCAGCTTAGGACTAGCGGGGATGGAGACCCAGTACTTC.

This clone was recorded only once. This chain connects TRBV5-4 to TRBJ2-3, with 11 bases aligning to TRBD1. Trimming took 3 bases from V and 5 from J; bases not matched to a gene: 5. The CDR3 is made up of 15 amino acids. Per germline, CDR1 SGHNT and CDR2 YYREEE (reference sequence). The CDR3 DNA follows: TGTGCCAGCAGCTCTCCGGGACAGGGGGGAGATACGCAGTATTTT. Its protein product is CASSSPGQGGDTQYF.

The J gene is TRBJ1-1, the V gene TRBV11-2, with TRBD1 as a possible D gene (5 bases). V dropped 5 bases and J dropped 6 bases, with 19 bases sitting between them. This CDR3 is 15 amino acids long. CDR1 is SGHAT, CDR2 FQNNGV, per germline. This CDR3 reads CASSLSPRGSAEAFF. For the CDR3, the DNA is TGTGCCAGCAGCCTCTCGCCTCGGGGCTCGGCTGAAGCTTTCTTT.

The chain employs TRBV4-1 and TRBJ2-5, with a possible D match to TRBD1 (5 bases). This CDR3 spans 16 amino acids. Trimming removed 3 bases from V and 0 bases from J, with 14 bases in between. Germline V CDR1 and CDR2: MGHRA, YSYEKL. The chain's CDR3 is CASSQDQGGNQETQYF. The CDR3 nucleotides read TGCGCCAGCAGCCAGGATCAGGGTGGGAACCAAGAGACCCAGTACTTC.

This clone occurred a few times. The V call is TRBV30, the J call TRBJ1-2, with a tentative D call TRBD1 (6 bases). The CDR3 covers 15 residues. V lost 4 bases and J lost 1, with 16 bases in between. Germline assignment: CDR1 GTSNPN and CDR2 SVGIG (reference sequence). CDR3 in amino acids: CAWTHLTGSNYGYTF. The CDR3 region has the DNA TGTGCCTGGACACACCTAACAGGGAGTAACTATGGCTACACCTTC.

CDR3 amino acids: CASSLGGGNEKLFF. The CDR3 coding sequence is TGTGCCAGCAGCTTAGGGGGGGGTAATGAAAAACTGTTTTTT. The chain recombines TRBV7-9 with TRBJ1-4, with a possible D match to TRBD1 (5 bases). The V end was cut by 1 base, the J end by 4 bases, with 7 bases between. Germline V gene data show CDR1 as SEHNR and CDR2 as FQNEAQ (reference sequence). This CDR3 has 14 residues. The full variable domain, in which reference TRBV7-9 and TRBJ1-4 provide the parts outside the CDR3, is DTGVSQNPRHKITKRGQNVTFRCDPISEHNRLYWYRQTLGQGPEFLTYFQNEAQLEKSRLLSDRFSAERPKGSFSTLEIQRTEQGDSAMYLCASSLGGGNEKLFFGSGTQLSVL.

The V and J genes are TRBV5-1 and TRBJ2-1, with 11 bases fitting TRBD2. The germline V gene encodes CDR1 SGHRS and CDR2 YFSETQ. This CDR3 contains 16 residues. The ends lost 0 bases at V and 4 bases at J; junction bases unmatched: 3. DNA of the CDR3: TGCGCCAGCAGCTTGGCGACTAGCGGGGAGTACAATGAGCAGTTCTTC. It encodes CASSLATSGEYNEQFF.

This clone has more than one count but fewer than ten. Written as DNA, the CDR3 is TGCGCCAGCAGCTCGGCGGGGGGATACAATGAGCAGTTCTTC. Its translation is CASSSAGGYNEQFF. The chain combines TRBV4-1 with TRBJ2-1, with 8 positions matching TRBD2. V trimming: 5 bases; J trimming: 4 bases; junction bases outside the gene matches: 4. Germline assignment: CDR1 MGHRA and CDR2 YSYEKL. The CDR3 extends over 14 amino acids.

The chain couples TRBV7-9 to TRBJ1-5; 9 bases fit TRBD1. The J segment lost 3 bases and the V segment lost 0 bases, leaving 3 bases of the junction unmatched. Per germline, CDR1 SEHNR and CDR2 FQNEAQ (reference sequence). The CDR3 loop spans 16 amino acids. CDR3 nucleotide sequence: TGTGCCAGCAGCTTAGCGGGGACAGGGTCCAATCAGCCCCAGCATTTT. Its protein is CASSLAGTGSNQPQHF.